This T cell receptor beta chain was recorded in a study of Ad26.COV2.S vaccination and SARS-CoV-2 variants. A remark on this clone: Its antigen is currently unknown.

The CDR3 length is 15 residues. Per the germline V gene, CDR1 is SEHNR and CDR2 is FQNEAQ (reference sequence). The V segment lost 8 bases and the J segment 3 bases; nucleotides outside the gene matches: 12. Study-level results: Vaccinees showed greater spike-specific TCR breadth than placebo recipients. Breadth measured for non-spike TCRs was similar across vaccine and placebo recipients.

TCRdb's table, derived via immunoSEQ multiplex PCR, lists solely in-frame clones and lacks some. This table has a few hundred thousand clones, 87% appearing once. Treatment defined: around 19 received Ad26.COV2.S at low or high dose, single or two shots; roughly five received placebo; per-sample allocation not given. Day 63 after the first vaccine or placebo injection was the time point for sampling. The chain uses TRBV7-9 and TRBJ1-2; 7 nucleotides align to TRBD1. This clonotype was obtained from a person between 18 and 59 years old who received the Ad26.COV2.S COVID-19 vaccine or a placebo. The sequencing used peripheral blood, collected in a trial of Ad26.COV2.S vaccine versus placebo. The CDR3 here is CASVGQLSGDYGYTF. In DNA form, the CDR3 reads TGTGCCAGCGTGGGACAGCTATCCGGGGACTATGGCTACACCTTC.